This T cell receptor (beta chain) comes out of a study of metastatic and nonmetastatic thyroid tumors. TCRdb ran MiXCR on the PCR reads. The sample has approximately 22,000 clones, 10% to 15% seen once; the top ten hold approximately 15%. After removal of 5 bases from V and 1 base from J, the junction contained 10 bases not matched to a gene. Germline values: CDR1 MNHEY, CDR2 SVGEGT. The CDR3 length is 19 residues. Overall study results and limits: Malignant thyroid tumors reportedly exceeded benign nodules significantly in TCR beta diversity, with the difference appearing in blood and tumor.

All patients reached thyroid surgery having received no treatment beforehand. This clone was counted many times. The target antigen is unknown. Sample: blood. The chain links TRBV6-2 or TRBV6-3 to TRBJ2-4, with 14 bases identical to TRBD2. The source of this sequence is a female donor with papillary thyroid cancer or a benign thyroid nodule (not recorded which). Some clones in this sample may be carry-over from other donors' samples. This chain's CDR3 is CASSPRLAGGPGAKNIQYF. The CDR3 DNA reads TGTGCCAGCAGTCCTCGACTAGCGGGAGGGCCTGGGGCCAAAAACATTCAGTACTTC.